A selection of T cell receptor beta chains follows, all from one sample in a study of cytomegalovirus exposure and HLA in healthy donors. Sequencing was performed with immunoSEQ multiplex PCR; in TCRdb, only in-frame clones are kept and a portion is missing. There are about 250,000 clones in the sample; about 86% occur only once, and less than 3% lies in the top ten. Specimen: PBMCs. The source of these receptors is a man younger than 35 in good health and CMV-seronegative. Each CDR3 is given with its conserved first and last residue. The D gene is left open where the match is weak. Where a row states a size, it is once, few, many or the class of an expanded clone; other rows omit it.

cdr3_aa v_call clone_size d_call
CASSLVAGVYNEQFF TRBV7-2 . TRBD2
CASSRDYEQYF TRBV5-6 . .
CASSQEGPAGYEQFF TRBV14 . .
CASSYSASSYEQYF TRBV19 . .
CASSSAPGASGSTDTQYF TRBV5-6 . TRBD2
CASLAEGLPNEKLFF TRBV28 . .
CASSQDGVNTIYF TRBV4-3 . .
CASRSPGGAYNEQFF TRBV13 . .
CAWTSDISETQYF TRBV30 . .
CASSLGGQGTPQYF TRBV7-2 . TRBD1
CASSQDSLATTDTQYF TRBV4-3 . .
CASSLGRAGYGYTF TRBV7-9 . .
CASSRENTGELFF TRBV9 . .
CASSLGQGNEKLFF TRBV5-1 few .
CASSFGGRDDYTF TRBV5-6 . .
CAWTIGGAGRTEAFF TRBV30 . .
CASSLGGFNEKLFF TRBV27 . .
CASGQDPNQPQHF TRBV7-2 once TRBD1
CASSGPGGRAKNIQYF TRBV6-1 . .
CASSLRGLGGETQYF TRBV5-6 . .
CASSFRAGETQYF TRBV7-2 . .
CASSPQTGGPGANVLTF TRBV18 . TRBD1
CASSQDTGPSYGYTF TRBV4-1 . .